This T cell receptor (beta chain) was captured by sequencing in a study of circulating CD8 cells and anti-PD-1 response in melanoma (dated by TCRdb to about 2020). Regarding the study in general: Patients received nivolumab intravenously at 3 mg/kg every 2 weeks. Patients with complete or partial responses were classified as responders; those with stable or progressive disease (RECIST v1.1) as non-responders. The TCR repertoire analysis covered around 11 melanoma patients: 7 non-responders and 4 responders. Of the roughly 13 patients in the melanoma cohort, seven received anti-PD-1 as first-line therapy and six had prior targeted therapy or immunotherapy. In on-treatment samples, a biotinylated anti-human IgG4 antibody was used to detect PD-1. The full study reports these points: Experiments were generally performed without replicates because of limited material. Only baseline and M1 samples, drawn from a small cohort with few responders, went into the published TCR repertoire comparisons. Because tumor material was not accessible, tumor reactivity was instead assessed by peptide assays on expanded sorted subsets. The DNEG repertoire had the highest diversity, the PD-1 and DPOS repertoires had similar and higher clonality, and the TIGIT repertoires had the lowest diversity. Repertoires were mostly private between subsets, with fewer than 7.5% of TRB clonotypes shared at M1, and the greatest sharing occurred between DPOS and TIGIT. The authors pointed out that the cohort included both treatment-naive and previously treated patients, and that this mix could influence the results.

This clonotype is characterized as medium-sized (0.01 to 0.1%). It lacks a known antigen. Base qualities are not recorded, but no much larger clone differs from it by a single base. Four subsets defined by PD-1 and/or TIGIT were sorted from live CD3+CD8+TCRalphabeta+ cells on a BD FACSAria II cell sorter. Circulating CD8 T cells were sorted into four subsets by PD-1 and TIGIT expression to characterize their relevance to anti-PD-1 therapy response. For every sorted CD8 T-cell subset, sequencing covered both the TCR alpha and the TCR beta chains. Peripheral blood was drawn before the first anti-PD-1 injection and after two and four injections. Ficoll gradient centrifugation was used to isolate PBMCs immediately. Until use, PBMCs were stored frozen in liquid nitrogen in RPMI containing around 19% FCS and around 9.2% DMSO. After thawing, PBMCs were stained with a viability dye and with antibodies against CD3, CD8alpha, TCRalphabeta, PD-1 and TIGIT. The RNeasy Kit was used to extract total RNA, and all samples had a RIN greater than 7.

The listed sequencing device is NextSeq 500. TCR libraries were prepared from approximately 15 ng of total RNA with the QIAseq Immune Repertoire RNA Library Kit, Human TCR Panel. TCR libraries were sequenced on an Illumina NextSeq with a Mid Output V2 kit, and asymmetric 261x41 paired-end reads were used. Each TCR library was diluted to about 3.8 nM, after which the TCR libraries were pooled, denatured and loaded at about 0.98 pM. In the original analysis: TCR FASTQ files were processed in the QIAGEN GeneGlobe Data Analysis Center, with downstream analysis in R 3.5.2. Clonality was computed as one minus Shannon entropy normalized by the log of the number of unique productive sequences. For each subset, Fisher exact tests at 5% FDR were used to find TRA or TRB clonotypes whose abundance differed between baseline and M1. Clonotypes with differential abundance were put into four groups: emerging, expanding, contracting or non-expanding/contracting. Repertoire overlap between patients was measured with Morisita's overlap index. TCRdb trimmed public reads at Q25 via fastp, called clones via MiXCR and kept in-frame beta chains. Here each entry gathers all rows of one CDR3 protein and keeps the most common genes and DNA. The V and J calls and clone size are TCRdb's, not the authors'. The sample yields 1,000 to 1,500 distinct CDR3 sequences; approximately 7.6% were counted once. The leading ten clones occupy about 15% of the sample.

V trim: 6 bases; J trim: 5 bases; unmatched bases: 15. CDR3 length: 16 amino acids, cysteine to phenylalanine. Only the CDR3 part of the read is kept: 48 bases, read in frame from the first base. For CDR1 and CDR2, the germline V gene lists MDHEN and SYDVKM. This TCR was recovered from a human donor with melanoma. This specimen consisted of CD8+ T cells from PBMCs, obtained at baseline or after one month of anti-PD-1 therapy (not recorded which). The chain links TRBV28 with TRBJ1-2, with TRBD1 matching 7 junction bases. The CDR3 protein sequence reads: CASSPDYRTGNYGYTF. The DNA sequence is given as TGTGCCAGCAGCCCTGATTATAGGACAGGCAATTATGGCTACACCTTC.